The rows below give T cell receptor beta chains drawn from one sample of a study of shared clonotypes between healthy human individuals. Libraries were prepared by immunoSEQ multiplex PCR; TCRdb keeps only in-frame clonotypes and omits some of them. The repertoire has fewer than 650,000 clones, roughly four fifths of them found once; the top ten carry about 12%. The specimen was PBMCs. The receptors come from a woman between 40 and 50 years old in good health. Some clones in this sample may be carry-over from other donors' samples. The CDR3 runs from the conserved cysteine through the conserved F or W. Fields, in order: J gene, V gene, D gene, clone size, CDR3 protein, CDR3 DNA. D genes are given only for firm matches. Some rows mark clone size as missing; the rest say once, few, many or name a class of expanded clone.

TRBJ1-4,TRBV27,.,.,CASSLFVAGFEKLFF,TGTGCCAGCAGTTTATTCGTAGCAGGTTTTGAAAAACTGTTTTTT
TRBJ2-3,TRBV6-5,.,.,CASSYSGTNTDTQYF,TGTGCCAGCAGTTACTCGGGAACCAACACAGATACGCAGTATTTT
TRBJ2-7,TRBV4-2,TRBD2,.,CASSQQAGGKGALYEQYF,TGTGCCAGCAGCCAACAAGCGGGGGGTAAGGGGGCTCTCTACGAGCAGTACTTC
TRBJ1-6,TRBV6-5,.,once,CASSYSRGDSPLHF,TGTGCCAGCAGTTACTCACGTGGGGATTCACCCCTCCACTTT
TRBJ2-7,TRBV5-4,TRBD2,once,CASSVGLAGAGNEQYF,TGTGCCAGCAGCGTCGGACTAGCGGGAGCAGGGAACGAGCAGTACTTC
TRBJ1-2,TRBV18,.,.,CASSPIPGQNYGYTF,TGTGCCAGCTCACCAATTCCGGGACAAAACTATGGCTACACCTTC
TRBJ2-1,TRBV18,TRBD2,.,CASSPPISGRVGALGPYNEQFF,TGTGCCAGCTCACCACCGATTAGCGGGAGAGTTGGGGCCCTAGGACCGTACAATGAGCAGTTCTTC
TRBJ2-7,TRBV9,.,.,CASSPSPQEGYEQYF,TGTGCCAGCAGCCCATCCCCCCAGGAGGGCTACGAGCAGTACTTC
TRBJ2-1,TRBV5-1,TRBD2,once,CASSFGLAGVDEQFF,TGCGCCAGCAGCTTTGGGCTAGCGGGAGTGGATGAGCAGTTCTTC
TRBJ1-2,TRBV5-5,TRBD1,.,CASSLTPQGAWSEGYTF,TGTGCCAGCAGCTTGACCCCACAGGGGGCGTGGTCCGAGGGCTACACCTTC
TRBJ2-6,TRBV6-4,.,.,CASSEGGSGANVLTF,TGTGCCAGCAGTGAGGGGGGCTCTGGGGCCAACGTCCTGACTTTC
TRBJ2-1,TRBV7-6,.,.,CASSGLPYNEQFF,TGTGCCAGCAGCGGGCTACCTTACAATGAGCAGTTCTTC
TRBJ2-5,TRBV4-2,TRBD2,once,CASSPYSGSETQYF,TGTGCCAGCAGCCCTTATAGCGGGAGCGAGACCCAGTACTTC
TRBJ2-1,TRBV6-4,TRBD2,.,CASTPGTSGSNEQFF,TGTGCCAGCACCCCGGGGACTAGCGGGAGCAATGAGCAGTTCTTC
TRBJ2-3,TRBV5-1,.,.,CASSSTSTIADTQYF,TGCGCCAGCAGCTCAACTAGCACTATAGCAGATACGCAGTATTTT
TRBJ2-5,TRBV5-1,TRBD2,.,CASSLRLAATQETQYF,TGCGCCAGCAGCTTGCGGCTAGCGGCGACCCAAGAGACCCAGTACTTC
TRBJ1-5,TRBV28,.,.,CASRTERIYSNQPQHF,TGTGCCAGCAGGACAGAGAGAATTTATAGCAATCAGCCCCAGCATTTT
TRBJ2-1,TRBV5-1,TRBD2,.,CASSLVAGVGSNEQFF,TGCGCCAGCAGCTTAGTAGCGGGAGTGGGTTCGAATGAGCAGTTCTTC
TRBJ2-7,TRBV5-4,TRBD2,.,CASSLFRAGDNEQYF,TGTGCCAGCAGCTTGTTTCGGGCGGGAGACAACGAGCAGTACTTC
TRBJ1-1,TRBV5-1,TRBD1,.,CASNRQGENTEAFF,TGCGCCAGCAACCGACAGGGAGAGAACACTGAAGCTTTCTTT
TRBJ2-7,TRBV2,.,.,CASRRRLGGTSYEQYF,TGTGCCAGCAGACGCAGGTTAGGGGGGACTTCCTACGAGCAGTACTTC
TRBJ2-7,TRBV5-4,.,.,CASSPGNSYEQYF,TGTGCCAGCAGCCCGGGAAACTCCTACGAGCAGTACTTC
TRBJ1-4,TRBV5-1,.,.,CASSFAVGGEEKLFF,TGCGCCAGCAGCTTTGCCGTCGGGGGGGAAGAAAAACTGTTTTTT
TRBJ2-3,TRBV6-5,.,.,CASSRRADTQYF,TGTGCCAGCAGCCGACGGGCAGATACGCAGTATTTT
TRBJ2-6,TRBV7-3,.,.,CASSLSVTGANVLTF,TGTGCCAGCAGCTTATCAGTGACTGGGGCCAACGTCCTGACTTTC
TRBJ1-1,TRBV2,.,.,CASSARGGYLNTEAFF,TGTGCCAGCAGCGCAAGGGGGGGCTACCTGAACACTGAAGCTTTCTTT
TRBJ1-1,TRBV9,.,few,CASSGGVLDTEAFF,TGTGCCAGCTCCGGGGGCGTTTTGGACACTGAAGCTTTCTTT
TRBJ1-1,TRBV28,TRBD1,few,CASSVRGGQGRSEAFF,TGTGCCAGCAGTGTTCGCGGGGGACAGGGGCGCTCTGAAGCTTTCTTT
TRBJ2-7,TRBV10-1,TRBD1,few,CASSDLGQDRPYEQYF,TGCGCCAGCAGTGACCTGGGACAGGATAGGCCCTACGAGCAGTACTTC
TRBJ2-3,TRBV11-2,.,.,CASSPGSGDTQYF,TGTGCCAGCAGCCCAGGGTCCGGGGATACGCAGTATTTT
TRBJ1-5,TRBV28,.,.,CASSLPGLNQPQHF,TGTGCCAGCAGTTTGCCAGGCCTCAATCAGCCCCAGCATTTT
TRBJ1-5,TRBV19,.,.,CASSIFGDSNQPQHF,TGTGCCAGTAGTATATTCGGTGATAGCAATCAGCCCCAGCATTTT
TRBJ2-7,TRBV18,TRBD2,.,CASSPGTSGWDEQYF,TGTGCCAGCTCACCCGGGACTAGCGGGTGGGACGAGCAGTACTTC
TRBJ2-1,TRBV19,TRBD2,.,CASRSGTSDWHNEQFF,TGTGCCAGTAGGTCCGGGACTAGCGATTGGCACAATGAGCAGTTCTTC
TRBJ1-1,TRBV13,TRBD1,.,CASSSTRGTAQAFF,TGTGCCAGCAGCTCAACCAGAGGGACAGCTCAAGCTTTCTTT
TRBJ2-1,TRBV6-1,.,.,CASIRGYLGSEQFF,TGTGCCAGCATAAGAGGGTACTTGGGGAGTGAGCAGTTCTTC
TRBJ2-5,TRBV4-2,TRBD2,.,CASSRLAEYQETQYF,TGTGCCAGCAGCCGACTAGCGGAGTACCAAGAGACCCAGTACTTC
TRBJ2-1,TRBV7-3,.,.,CASSLEVSDYNEQFF,TGTGCCAGCAGCTTAGAAGTGTCGGACTACAATGAGCAGTTCTTC
TRBJ2-3,TRBV7-2,TRBD2,.,CASSSEPTSDGTDTQYF,TGTGCCAGCAGCTCCGAACCGACTAGCGACGGGACAGATACGCAGTATTTT
TRBJ2-4,TRBV18,.,.,CASSPGGIQYF,TGTGCCAGCTCACCAGGGGGCATTCAGTACTTC
TRBJ1-4,TRBV6-1,.,.,CASRSRVDTNEKLFF,TGTGCCAGCCGGTCCAGGGTAGACACTAATGAAAAACTGTTTTTT
TRBJ2-4,TRBV28,.,.,CASSLGPNIQYF,TGTGCCAGCAGTTTAGGACCGAACATTCAGTACTTC
TRBJ2-7,TRBV11-2,TRBD2,few,CASTLGLDSYEQYF,TGTGCCAGCACCCTGGGACTAGACTCCTACGAGCAGTACTTC
TRBJ2-5,TRBV10-3,.,.,CAIGPGATQETQYF,TGTGCCATCGGTCCGGGCGCGACACAAGAGACCCAGTACTTC
TRBJ2-1,TRBV5-1,TRBD2,few,CASSLLSSGPYNEQFF,TGCGCCAGCAGCTTGTTGAGTAGCGGGCCTTACAATGAGCAGTTCTTC
TRBJ1-4,TRBV5-1,.,.,CASSLDMSAEKLFF,TGCGCCAGCAGCTTGGACATGAGTGCTGAAAAACTGTTTTTT
TRBJ2-7,TRBV30,TRBD1,.,CAWSPGQEPYF,TGTGCCTGGAGTCCCGGACAGGAACCGTACTTC
TRBJ1-6,TRBV6-1,TRBD1,.,CASRDRVYSPLHF,TGTGCCAGCAGGGACAGGGTCTATTCACCCCTCCACTTT
TRBJ2-2,TRBV25-1,TRBD1,.,CASSPSAGQVSSGELFF,TGTGCCAGCAGTCCCTCGGCGGGACAGGTCTCTTCCGGGGAGCTGTTTTTT
TRBJ1-4,TRBV29-1,.,.,CSVYDEKLFF,TGCAGCGTTTATGATGAAAAACTGTTTTTT
TRBJ2-3,TRBV28,TRBD2,.,CASTSGLAVDTDTQYF,TGTGCCAGCACTTCGGGACTAGCGGTTGATACAGATACGCAGTATTTT
TRBJ2-3,TRBV27,TRBD2,.,CASSSASGRMGPTDTQYF,TGTGCCAGCAGTTCAGCTAGCGGGAGAATGGGACCGACAGATACGCAGTATTTT
TRBJ1-3,TRBV27,.,.,CASSPRQLDSGNTIYF,TGTGCCAGCAGTCCACGACAGCTAGACTCTGGAAACACCATATATTTT
TRBJ2-1,TRBV6-6,.,.,CASSYTGTFTEQFF,TGTGCCAGCAGTTACACGGGGACGTTTACTGAGCAGTTCTTC
TRBJ2-1,TRBV5-1,TRBD2,.,CASSLGLAGAGSYNEQFF,TGCGCCAGCAGCTTGGGACTAGCGGGGGCCGGCTCCTACAATGAGCAGTTCTTC
TRBJ2-7,TRBV7-8,.,.,CASSDVGGFREQYF,TGTGCCAGCAGCGACGTTGGGGGGTTTCGCGAGCAGTACTTC
TRBJ1-2,TRBV5-1,TRBD1,.,CASGQEIGHGYTF,TGCGCCAGCGGACAGGAGATCGGCCATGGCTACACCTTC